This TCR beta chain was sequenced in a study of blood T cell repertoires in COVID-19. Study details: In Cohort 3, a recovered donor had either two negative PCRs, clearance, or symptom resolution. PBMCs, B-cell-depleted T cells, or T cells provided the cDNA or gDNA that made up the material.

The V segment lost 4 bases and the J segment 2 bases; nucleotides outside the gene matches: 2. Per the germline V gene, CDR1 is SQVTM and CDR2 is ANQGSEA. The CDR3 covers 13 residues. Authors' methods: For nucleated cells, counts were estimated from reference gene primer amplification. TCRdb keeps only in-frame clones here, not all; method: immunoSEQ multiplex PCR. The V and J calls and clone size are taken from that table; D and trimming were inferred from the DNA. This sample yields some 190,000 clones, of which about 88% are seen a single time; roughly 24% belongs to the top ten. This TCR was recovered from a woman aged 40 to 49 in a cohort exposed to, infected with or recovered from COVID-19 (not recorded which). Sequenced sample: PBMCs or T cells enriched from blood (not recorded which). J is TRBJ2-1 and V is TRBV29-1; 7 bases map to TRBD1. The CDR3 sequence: CSVVGTAYNEQFF. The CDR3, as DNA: TGCAGCGTTGTTGGGACAGCCTACAATGAGCAGTTCTTC.